The 2 T cell receptor beta chains below all came from one sample that was sequenced in a study of blood T cell repertoires in COVID-19. The repertoire was sequenced with immunoSEQ multiplex PCR; TCRdb's copy has only in-frame clones and lacks some. The sample yields approximately 260,000 clones, 89% seen once. Source material: peripheral blood. Receptor source: a man over 45 with acute or convalescent COVID-19.

This clone was counted between two and nine times. The chain employs TRBV6-6 and TRBJ2-7; D is perhaps TRBD1 (6 bases). This CDR3 region has 11 residues. Germline V gives CDR1 MNHNY, CDR2 SVGAGI (reference sequence). Trimming took 5 bases from V and 4 from J, leaving 6 bases between them. The CDR3 DNA reads TGTGCCAGCAGTACAGGGTACGAGCAGTACTTC. It translates to CASSTGYEQYF.

The rearrangement links TRBV5-1 to TRBJ1-2; possibly TRBD1 for D (6 bases). CDR1 and CDR2 from the germline V gene are SGHRS and YFSETQ. There are 15 residues in the CDR3. Trimming shortened V by 4 bases and J by 6 bases, and 19 bases separated the two germline ends. CDR3 loop: CASSLPGRGENGYTF. CDR3 DNA sequence: TGCGCCAGCAGCCTCCCCGGGAGGGGGGAGAATGGCTACACCTTC.